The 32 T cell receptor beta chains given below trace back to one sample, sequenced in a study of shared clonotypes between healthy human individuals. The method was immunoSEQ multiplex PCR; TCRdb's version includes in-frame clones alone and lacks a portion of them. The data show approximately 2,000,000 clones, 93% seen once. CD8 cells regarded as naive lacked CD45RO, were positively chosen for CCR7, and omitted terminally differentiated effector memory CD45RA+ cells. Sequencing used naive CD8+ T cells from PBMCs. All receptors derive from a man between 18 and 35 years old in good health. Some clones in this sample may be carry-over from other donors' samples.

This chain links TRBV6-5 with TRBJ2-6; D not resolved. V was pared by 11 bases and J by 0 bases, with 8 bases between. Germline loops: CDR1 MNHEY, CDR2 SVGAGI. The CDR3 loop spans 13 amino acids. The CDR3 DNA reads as TGTGCCGCTGGGGACTCTGGGGCCAACGTCCTGACTTTC. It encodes CAAGDSGANVLTF.

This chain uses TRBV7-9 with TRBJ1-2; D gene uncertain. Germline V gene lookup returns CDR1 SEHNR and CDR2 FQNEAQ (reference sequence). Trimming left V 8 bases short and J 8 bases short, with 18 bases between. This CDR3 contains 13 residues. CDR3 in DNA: TGTGCCAGCGCGGGGATCCCCGTTTTAGGCTACACCTTC. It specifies CASAGIPVLGYTF.

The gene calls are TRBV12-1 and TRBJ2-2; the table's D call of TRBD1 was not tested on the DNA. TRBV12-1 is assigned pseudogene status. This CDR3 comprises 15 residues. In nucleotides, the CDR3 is TGTGCCAGCAGCCAGGCTCACAGGGGTGCCGGGGAGCTGTTTTTT. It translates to CASSQAHRGAGELFF.

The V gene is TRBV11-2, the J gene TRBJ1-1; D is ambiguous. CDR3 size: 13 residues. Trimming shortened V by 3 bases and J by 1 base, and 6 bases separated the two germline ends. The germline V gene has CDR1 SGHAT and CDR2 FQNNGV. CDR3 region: CASSFNWNTEAFF. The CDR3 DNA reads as TGTGCCAGCAGCTTCAACTGGAACACTGAAGCTTTCTTT.

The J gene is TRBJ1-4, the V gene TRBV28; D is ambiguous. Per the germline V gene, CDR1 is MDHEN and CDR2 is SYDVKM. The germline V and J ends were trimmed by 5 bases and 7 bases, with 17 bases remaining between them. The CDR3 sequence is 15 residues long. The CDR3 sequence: CASSAPRELTEKLFF. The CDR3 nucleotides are TGTGCCAGCAGTGCTCCCCGAGAACTTACTGAAAAACTGTTTTTT.

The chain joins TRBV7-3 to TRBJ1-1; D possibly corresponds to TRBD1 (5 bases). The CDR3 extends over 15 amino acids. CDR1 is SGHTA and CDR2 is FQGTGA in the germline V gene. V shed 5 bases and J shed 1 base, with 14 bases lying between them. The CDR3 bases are TGTGCCAGCAGCCTCCAGGACATCCGGAACACTGAAGCTTTCTTT. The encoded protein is CASSLQDIRNTEAFF.

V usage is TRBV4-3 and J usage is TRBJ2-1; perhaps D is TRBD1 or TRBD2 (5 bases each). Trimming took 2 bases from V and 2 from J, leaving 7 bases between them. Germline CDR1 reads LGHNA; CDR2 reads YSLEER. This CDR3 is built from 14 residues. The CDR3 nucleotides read TGCGCCAGCAGCCAAAGAGGGGCCTACAATGAGCAGTTCTTC. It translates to CASSQRGAYNEQFF.

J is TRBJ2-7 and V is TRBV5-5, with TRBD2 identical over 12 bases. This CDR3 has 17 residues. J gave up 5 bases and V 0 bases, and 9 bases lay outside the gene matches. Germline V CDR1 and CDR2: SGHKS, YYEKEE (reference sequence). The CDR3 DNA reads TGTGCCAGCAGCTTGGTCCCTAGCGGGAGGGGGATGAACGAGCAGTACTTC. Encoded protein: CASSLVPSGRGMNEQYF.

CDR3 in amino acids: CASSLDGRERYGYTF. In DNA, the CDR3 is TGTGCCAGCAGCTTAGACGGCAGGGAGCGATATGGCTACACCTTC. V is TRBV7-9 and J is TRBJ1-2; D possibly corresponds to TRBD1 (5 bases). The germline CDR1 and CDR2 sequences are SEHNR and FQNEAQ (reference sequence). Trimming pared 1 base from V and 5 bases from J, leaving 14 bases between. CDR3 length: 15 residues.

Written as DNA, the CDR3 is TGTGCCAGCAAACTAGCGAGCCTATACTCCTACAATGAGCAGTTCTTC. Protein product: CASKLASLYSYNEQFF. J is TRBJ2-1 and V is TRBV2; 7 bases agree with TRBD2. V shed 7 bases, J shed 0 bases, and the junction held 9 bases outside the gene matches. Per the germline V gene, CDR1 is SNHLY and CDR2 is FYNNEI. The CDR3 runs to 16 residues.

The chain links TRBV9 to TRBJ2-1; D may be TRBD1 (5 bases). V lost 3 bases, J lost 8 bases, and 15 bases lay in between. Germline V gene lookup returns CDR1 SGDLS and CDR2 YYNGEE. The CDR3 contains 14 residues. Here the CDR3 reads CASSDSGKADEQFF. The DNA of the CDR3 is TGTGCCAGCAGCGATTCAGGGAAGGCGGATGAGCAGTTCTTC.

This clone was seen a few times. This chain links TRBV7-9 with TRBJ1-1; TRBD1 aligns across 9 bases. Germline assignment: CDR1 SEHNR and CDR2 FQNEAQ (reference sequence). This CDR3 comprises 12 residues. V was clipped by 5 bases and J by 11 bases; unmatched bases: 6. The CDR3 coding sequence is TGTGCCAGCAGCGATGACAGGGGGAACGCTTTCTTT. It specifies CASSDDRGNAFF.

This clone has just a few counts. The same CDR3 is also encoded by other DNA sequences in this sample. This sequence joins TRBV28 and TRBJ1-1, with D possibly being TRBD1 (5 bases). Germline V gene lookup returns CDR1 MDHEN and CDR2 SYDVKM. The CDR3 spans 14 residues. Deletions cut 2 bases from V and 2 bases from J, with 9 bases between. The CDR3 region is CASSLVGGNTEAFF. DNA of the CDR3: TGTGCCAGCAGTTTAGTCGGGGGTAACACTGAAGCTTTCTTT.

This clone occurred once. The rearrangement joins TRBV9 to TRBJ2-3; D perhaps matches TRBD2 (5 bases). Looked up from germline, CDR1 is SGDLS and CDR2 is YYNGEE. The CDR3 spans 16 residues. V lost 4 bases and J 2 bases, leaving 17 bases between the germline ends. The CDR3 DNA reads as TGTGCCAGCAGCCAATTTCAGCGGACCTTCACAGATACGCAGTATTTT. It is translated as CASSQFQRTFTDTQYF.

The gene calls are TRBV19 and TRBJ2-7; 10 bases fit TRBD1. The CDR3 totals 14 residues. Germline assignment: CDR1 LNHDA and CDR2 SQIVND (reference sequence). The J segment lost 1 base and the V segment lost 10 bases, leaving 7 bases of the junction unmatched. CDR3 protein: CATNGTGVSYEQYF. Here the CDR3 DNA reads TGTGCCACCAACGGGACAGGGGTTTCCTACGAGCAGTACTTC.

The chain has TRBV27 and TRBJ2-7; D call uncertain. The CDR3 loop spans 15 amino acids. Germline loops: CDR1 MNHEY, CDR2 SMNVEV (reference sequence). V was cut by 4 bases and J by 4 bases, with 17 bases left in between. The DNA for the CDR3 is TGTGCCAGCAGTTCCGGGCCGACCTTCTCATACGAGCAGTACTTC. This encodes CASSSGPTFSYEQYF.

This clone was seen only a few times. The CDR3, as DNA: TGTGCCAGCATCGGACTGAACACTGAAGCTTTCTTT. This encodes CASIGLNTEAFF. The chain has TRBV6-5 and TRBJ1-1; D gene ambiguous. The V end was cut by 7 bases, the J end by 0 bases, with 6 bases between. From germline, CDR1 is MNHEY and CDR2 SVGAGI. The CDR3 contains 12 residues.

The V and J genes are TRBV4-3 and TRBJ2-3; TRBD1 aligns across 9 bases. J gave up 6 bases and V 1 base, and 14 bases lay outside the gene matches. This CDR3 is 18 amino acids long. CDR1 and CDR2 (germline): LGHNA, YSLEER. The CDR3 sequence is CASSQGVENRGREDTQYF. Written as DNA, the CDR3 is TGCGCCAGCAGCCAAGGGGTGGAGAACAGGGGGCGTGAGGATACGCAGTATTTT.

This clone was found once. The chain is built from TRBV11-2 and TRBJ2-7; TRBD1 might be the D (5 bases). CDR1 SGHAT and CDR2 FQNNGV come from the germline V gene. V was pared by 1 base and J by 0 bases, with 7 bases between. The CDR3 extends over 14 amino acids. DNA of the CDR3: TGTGCCAGCAGCTTAGGACAGACCTCCTACGAGCAGTACTTC. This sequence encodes CASSLGQTSYEQYF. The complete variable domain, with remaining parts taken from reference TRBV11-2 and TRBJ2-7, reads EAGVAQSPRYKIIEKRQSVAFWCNPISGHATLYWYQQILGQGPKLLIQFQNNGVVDDSQLPKDRFSAERLKGVDSTLKIQPAKLEDSAVYLCASSLGQTSYEQYFGPGTRLTVT.

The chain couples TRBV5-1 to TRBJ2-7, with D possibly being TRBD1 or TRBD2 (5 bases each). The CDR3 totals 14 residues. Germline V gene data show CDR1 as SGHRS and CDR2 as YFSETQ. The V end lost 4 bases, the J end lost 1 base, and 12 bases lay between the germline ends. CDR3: CASSADWGSYEQYF. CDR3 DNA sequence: TGCGCCAGCAGCGCGGACTGGGGGTCCTACGAGCAGTACTTC.

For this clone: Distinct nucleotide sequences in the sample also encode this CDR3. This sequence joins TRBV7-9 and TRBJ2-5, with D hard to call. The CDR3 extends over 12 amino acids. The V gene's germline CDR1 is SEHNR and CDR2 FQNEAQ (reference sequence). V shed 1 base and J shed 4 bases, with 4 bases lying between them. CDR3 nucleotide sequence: TGTGCCAGCAGCTTAGTCCCAGAGACCCAGTACTTC. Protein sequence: CASSLVPETQYF.

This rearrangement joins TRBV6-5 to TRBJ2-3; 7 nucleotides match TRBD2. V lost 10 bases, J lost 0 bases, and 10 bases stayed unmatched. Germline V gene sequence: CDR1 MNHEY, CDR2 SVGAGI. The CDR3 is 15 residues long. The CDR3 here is CATSRGDTSTDTQYF. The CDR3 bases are TGTGCCACCAGCCGGGGGGATACTAGCACAGATACGCAGTATTTT.

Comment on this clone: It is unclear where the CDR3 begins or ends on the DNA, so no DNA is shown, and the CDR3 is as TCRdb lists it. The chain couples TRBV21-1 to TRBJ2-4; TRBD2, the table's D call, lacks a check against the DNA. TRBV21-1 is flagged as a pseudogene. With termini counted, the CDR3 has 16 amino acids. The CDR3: CASRLVAGGNKNIQYF.

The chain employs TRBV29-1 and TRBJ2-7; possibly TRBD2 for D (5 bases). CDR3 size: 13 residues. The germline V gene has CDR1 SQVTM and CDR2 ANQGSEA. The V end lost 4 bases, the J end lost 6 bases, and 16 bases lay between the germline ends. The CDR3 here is CSVGSRTSLEQYF. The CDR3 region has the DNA TGCAGCGTTGGGTCGAGGACTTCACTCGAGCAGTACTTC.

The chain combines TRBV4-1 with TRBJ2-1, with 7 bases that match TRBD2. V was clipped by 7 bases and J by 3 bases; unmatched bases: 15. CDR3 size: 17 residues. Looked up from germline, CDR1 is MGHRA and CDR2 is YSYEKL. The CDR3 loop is CASTPLSGPTYYNEQFF. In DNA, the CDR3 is TGCGCCAGCACCCCACTTAGCGGGCCTACTTACTACAATGAGCAGTTCTTC.

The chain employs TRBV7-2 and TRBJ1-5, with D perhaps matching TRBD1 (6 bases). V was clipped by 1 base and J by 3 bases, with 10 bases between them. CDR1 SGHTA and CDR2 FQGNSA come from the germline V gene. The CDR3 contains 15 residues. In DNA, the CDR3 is TGTGCCAGCAGCTTAGATTCAGGGGCCAATCAGCCCCAGCATTTT. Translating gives CASSLDSGANQPQHF.

CDR3 DNA: TGTGCCAGCAGTTTATTGGGGACTGGGGACTATGGCTACACCTTC. It yields the protein CASSLLGTGDYGYTF. The V call is TRBV27, the J call TRBJ1-2; D perhaps matches TRBD1 (5 bases). In germline, CDR1 is MNHEY, CDR2 SMNVEV (reference sequence). The CDR3 spans 15 residues. The V end lost 1 base, the J end lost 3 bases, and 12 bases lay between the germline ends.

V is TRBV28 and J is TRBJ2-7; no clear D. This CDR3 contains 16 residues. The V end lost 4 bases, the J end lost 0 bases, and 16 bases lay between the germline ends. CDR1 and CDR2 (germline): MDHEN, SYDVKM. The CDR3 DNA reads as TGTGCCAGCAGTTCCCCTTGGAGCCCCGGCTCCTACGAGCAGTACTTC. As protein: CASSSPWSPGSYEQYF. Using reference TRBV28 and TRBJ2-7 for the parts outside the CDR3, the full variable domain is DVKVTQSSRYLVKRTGEKVFLECVQDMDHENMFWYRQDPGLGLRLIYFSYDVKMKEKGDIPEGYSVSREKKERFSLILESASTNQTSMYLCASSSPWSPGSYEQYFGPGTRLTVT.

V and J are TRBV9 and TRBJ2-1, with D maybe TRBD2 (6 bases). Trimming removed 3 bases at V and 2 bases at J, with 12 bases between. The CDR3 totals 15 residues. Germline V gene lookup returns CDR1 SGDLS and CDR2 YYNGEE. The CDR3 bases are TGTGCCAGCAGCGAACCGACTAGTCCCTACAATGAGCAGTTCTTC. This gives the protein CASSEPTSPYNEQFF.

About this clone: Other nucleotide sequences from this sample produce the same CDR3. The CDR3 coding sequence is TGTGCCAGCAGTTTCGGGGCGGGGACTGGGGAGCTGTTTTTT. Translating it yields CASSFGAGTGELFF. The genes are TRBV27 and TRBJ2-2; perhaps TRBD2 as D (6 bases). Germline CDR1 reads MNHEY; CDR2 reads SMNVEV (reference sequence). This CDR3 comprises 14 residues. V shed 3 bases and J shed 8 bases, with 13 bases lying between them.

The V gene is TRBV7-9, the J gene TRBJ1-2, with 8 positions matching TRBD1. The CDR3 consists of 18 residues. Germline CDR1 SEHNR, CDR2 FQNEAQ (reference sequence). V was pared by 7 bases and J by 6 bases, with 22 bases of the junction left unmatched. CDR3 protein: CASTDNMAGQVEGNGYTF. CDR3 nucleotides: TGTGCCAGCACCGACAACATGGCGGGACAGGTCGAAGGGAATGGCTACACCTTC.

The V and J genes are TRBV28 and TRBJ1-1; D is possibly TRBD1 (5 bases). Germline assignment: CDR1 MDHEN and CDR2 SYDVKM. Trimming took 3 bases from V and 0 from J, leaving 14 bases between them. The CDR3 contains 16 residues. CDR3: CASSFGGEGMNTEAFF. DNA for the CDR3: TGTGCCAGCAGTTTTGGGGGGGAGGGAATGAACACTGAAGCTTTCTTT.